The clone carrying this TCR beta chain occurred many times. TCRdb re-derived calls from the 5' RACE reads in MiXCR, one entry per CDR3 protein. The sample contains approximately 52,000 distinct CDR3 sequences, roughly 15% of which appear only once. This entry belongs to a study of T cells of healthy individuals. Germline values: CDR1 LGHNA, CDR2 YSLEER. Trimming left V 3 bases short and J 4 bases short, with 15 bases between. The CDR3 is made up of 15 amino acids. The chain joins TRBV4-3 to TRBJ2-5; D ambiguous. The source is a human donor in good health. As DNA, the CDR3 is TGCGCCAGCAGCCACGCGTTCGAGAGAGGAGAGACCCAGTACTTC. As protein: CASSHAFERGETQYF.